These 26 T cell receptor beta chains originate from one sample sequenced in a study of cytomegalovirus exposure and HLA in healthy donors. The protocol was immunoSEQ multiplex PCR, while the TCRdb copy is restricted to in-frame clones and leaves out a portion. This sample has more than 85,000 clones, with about nine tenths found just once. What was sequenced was PBMCs. These receptors all stem from a woman aged 18-30 years in good health and CMV-seronegative.

V gene TRBV6-6 combines with J gene TRBJ2-7, with TRBD1 matching 10 bases. The V segment lost 0 bases and the J segment 2 bases; nucleotides outside the gene matches: 1. Germline V gene data show CDR1 as MNHNY and CDR2 as SVGAGI (reference sequence). CDR3 length: 15 amino acids. The CDR3 is CASSYSDRGTYEQYF. In DNA, the CDR3 is TGTGCCAGCAGTTACTCGGACAGGGGGACCTACGAGCAGTACTTC.

The chain recombines TRBV10-2 with TRBJ1-2, with 9 bases matching TRBD1. This CDR3 is built from 14 residues. The junction had 10 bases not matched to a gene; V was cut back by 6 bases and J by 8 bases. The V gene's germline CDR1 is WSHSY and CDR2 SAAADI. CDR3 DNA: TGCGCCAGCAGCGACAGGGGGAGAGGAATGGGCTACACCTTC. It translates to CASSDRGRGMGYTF.

The chain couples TRBV4-3 to TRBJ1-1; D ambiguous. Germline CDR1 LGHNA, CDR2 YSLEER. This CDR3 has 12 amino acids. Between the trimmed V and J ends, which lost 0 bases and 7 bases, there was a span of 6 bases. CDR3 sequence reads: CASSQDGLEAFF. The CDR3 nucleotides read TGCGCCAGCAGCCAAGATGGCCTTGAAGCTTTCTTT.

V and J are TRBV5-5 and TRBJ1-6; D may be TRBD1 (6 bases). Looked up from germline, CDR1 is SGHKS and CDR2 is YYEKEE (reference sequence). V shed 0 bases and J shed 9 bases, with 10 bases lying between them. This CDR3 comprises 14 residues. The CDR3 region is CASSLETGFSPLHF. Written as DNA, the CDR3 is TGTGCCAGCAGCTTGGAAACAGGGTTTTCACCCCTCCACTTT.

The rearrangement links TRBV29-1 to TRBJ1-4, with no clear D. V lost 3 bases and J lost 6, with 5 bases in between. The CDR3 covers 11 residues. The germline V gene encodes CDR1 SQVTM and CDR2 ANQGSEA. CDR3 DNA sequence: TGCAGCGTTGATCGAGATGAAAAACTGTTTTTT. Its translation is CSVDRDEKLFF. Supplemented by reference TRBV29-1 and TRBJ1-4, the full variable domain reads SAVISQKPSRDICQRGTSLTIQCQVDSQVTMMFWYRQQPGQSLTLIATANQGSEATYESGFVIDKFPISRPNLTFSTLTVSNMSPEDSSIYLCSVDRDEKLFFGSGTQLSVL.

The rearrangement links TRBV18 to TRBJ2-7; 10 nucleotides agree with TRBD1. The germline V gene encodes CDR1 KGHSH and CDR2 LQKENI. This CDR3 comprises 17 residues. V was pared by 1 base and J by 3 bases, with 9 bases of the junction left unmatched. The CDR3 spells CASSPRGTGVVHYEQYF. The CDR3 DNA reads as TGTGCCAGCTCACCACGAGGGACAGGGGTCGTCCACTACGAGCAGTACTTC.

The rearrangement uses TRBV4-1 and TRBJ2-2; TRBD2 agrees at 10 bases. With 3 bases clipped from V and 4 bases from J, the junction kept 11 bases outside the gene matches. The V gene's germline CDR1 is MGHRA and CDR2 YSYEKL. There are 18 residues in the CDR3. The CDR3 sequence is CASSHPALAGEPTGELFF. CDR3 bases: TGCGCCAGCAGCCACCCCGCCCTAGCGGGAGAACCCACCGGGGAGCTGTTTTTT.

The chain is built from TRBV14 and TRBJ2-7; TRBD1 matches at 10 bases. The length of the CDR3 is 15 residues. Germline values: CDR1 SGHDN, CDR2 FVKESK. V lost 3 bases and J lost 3; bases outside the gene matches: 5. CDR3 coding DNA: TGTGCCAGCAGCCAGTGGACAGGGGGATTCTACGAGCAGTACTTC. Protein: CASSQWTGGFYEQYF. The whole variable domain, remainder taken from reference TRBV14 and TRBJ2-7, is EAGVTQFPSHSVIEKGQTVTLRCDPISGHDNLYWYRRVMGKEIKFLLHFVKESKQDESGMPNNRFLAERTGGTYSTLKVQPAELEDSGVYFCASSQWTGGFYEQYFGPGTRLTVT.

J is TRBJ1-2 and V is TRBV5-1, with 9 bases identical to TRBD1. V dropped 4 bases and J dropped 2; count of bases not matched to a gene: 12. The CDR3 is 17 amino acids. Germline loops: CDR1 SGHRS, CDR2 YFSETQ. CDR3 loop: CASSGRTGEVKNYGYTF. The CDR3 coding sequence is TGCGCCAGCAGCGGACGGACAGGGGAAGTAAAAAACTATGGCTACACCTTC.

The rearrangement links TRBV29-1 to TRBJ1-5; 10 positions agree with TRBD1. Trimming cost V 5 bases and J 9 bases; bases outside gene matches: 4. Per germline, CDR1 SQVTM and CDR2 ANQGSEA. The CDR3 extends over 12 amino acids. The CDR3, as DNA: TGCAGCGTTTCGGACAGGGGGGGGCCCCAGCATTTT. Translation gives CSVSDRGGPQHF.

This clone was recorded a few times. The chain uses TRBV28 and TRBJ2-3; D not certain. This CDR3 has 13 residues. Germline V gene data show CDR1 as MDHEN and CDR2 as SYDVKM. The V end was cut by 6 bases, the J end by 4 bases, with 11 bases between. DNA for the CDR3: TGTGCCAGCAGGTTCCAGTCCGCAGATACGCAGTATTTT. Protein sequence: CASRFQSADTQYF.

This sequence joins TRBV30 and TRBJ2-2; D is possibly TRBD2 (7 bases). Germline CDR1 reads GTSNPN; CDR2 reads SVGIG (reference sequence). The V and J ends lost 0 bases and 8 bases respectively, with 22 bases between them. This CDR3 has 17 residues. DNA of the CDR3: TGTGCCTGGAGTGTAGTGGGAGGGACACCTCCGGGTGGGGAGCTGTTTTTT. This encodes CAWSVVGGTPPGGELFF.

Here the CDR3 DNA reads TGTGCCAGCTCACCACTTTGGCTTACCTCGGGCAATGAGCAGTTCTTC. As protein: CASSPLWLTSGNEQFF. This chain joins TRBV18 and TRBJ2-1; D is undetermined. The germline CDR1 and CDR2 sequences are KGHSH and LQKENI. The CDR3 consists of 16 residues. Deletions cut 1 base from V and 6 bases from J, with 16 bases between. Complete variable domain (other parts from reference TRBV18 and TRBJ2-1): NAGVMQNPRHLVRRRGQEARLRCSPMKGHSHVYWYRQLPEEGLKFMVYLQKENIIDESGMPKERFSAEFPKEGPSILRIQQVVRGDSAAYFCASSPLWLTSGNEQFFGPGTRLTVL.

V is TRBV5-1 and J is TRBJ2-5; tentatively, D is TRBD2 (6 bases). V was shortened by 0 bases and J by 1 base, with 10 bases between the two germline ends. The germline V gene encodes CDR1 SGHRS and CDR2 YFSETQ. The CDR3 runs to 15 residues. Here the CDR3 DNA reads TGCGCCAGCAGCTTGGGCCAGGGAGGCCAAGAGACCCAGTACTTC. Translation gives CASSLGQGGQETQYF.

V gene TRBV6-1 combines with J gene TRBJ2-7; D perhaps matches TRBD2 (6 bases). The ends were cut back, 4 bases at V and 0 bases at J, with 13 bases in the middle. The CDR3 runs 15 residues. Germline V gene sequence: CDR1 MNHNS, CDR2 SASEGT. CDR3 bases: TGTGCCAGCAGTGGCACAGCGGGCAGCTCCTACGAGCAGTACTTC. Translated, it gives CASSGTAGSSYEQYF.

This clone turned up a few times. The V call is TRBV4-1, the J call TRBJ1-2, with D hard to call. The CDR3 is 14 amino acids. The germline V gene has CDR1 MGHRA and CDR2 YSYEKL. Trimming shortened V by 0 bases and J by 2 bases, and 7 bases separated the two germline ends. For the CDR3, the DNA is TGCGCCAGCAGCCAAGATCGCCAGAACTATGGCTACACCTTC. Translation: CASSQDRQNYGYTF.

This chain uses TRBV6-1 with TRBJ1-4, with unresolved D. The CDR3 sequence is 13 residues long. The germline V gene has CDR1 MNHNS and CDR2 SASEGT. The V end was cut by 4 bases, the J end by 8 bases, with 11 bases between. Here the CDR3 reads CASSGGSSEKLFF. The CDR3 bases are TGTGCCAGCAGTGGAGGTTCTAGCGAAAAACTGTTTTTT.

V and J are TRBV28 and TRBJ1-1; maybe TRBD1 (6 bases). V lost 7 bases and J 1 base, leaving 10 bases between the germline ends. This CDR3 comprises 13 residues. Germline V gene sequence: CDR1 MDHEN, CDR2 SYDVKM. CDR3 sequence reads: CASISGQNTEAFF. The CDR3 DNA is TGTGCCAGCATCTCGGGACAGAACACTGAAGCTTTCTTT. The full variable domain, with the rest looked up from reference TRBV28 and TRBJ1-1, is DVKVTQSSRYLVKRTGEKVFLECVQDMDHENMFWYRQDPGLGLRLIYFSYDVKMKEKGDIPEGYSVSREKKERFSLILESASTNQTSMYLCASISGQNTEAFFGQGTRLTVV.

The CDR3 DNA is TGTGCCAGCAGTTCCGCATCTAGGACAGGGGAAGAGACCCAGTACTTC. It is translated as CASSSASRTGEETQYF. The J gene is TRBJ2-5, the V gene TRBV6-5; TRBD1 aligns across 9 bases. CDR3 length: 16 residues. The V and J ends lost 4 bases and 3 bases, in that order; junction bases with no gene match: 9. Germline CDR1 reads MNHEY; CDR2 reads SVGAGI.

The chain uses TRBV28 and TRBJ2-7; 8 bases align to TRBD1. With 10 bases clipped from V and 6 bases from J, the junction kept 17 bases outside the gene matches. The CDR3 spans 15 residues. Germline values: CDR1 MDHEN, CDR2 SYDVKM. This chain's CDR3 is CATRGQGARIGEQYF. The DNA of the CDR3 is TGTGCCACCCGTGGGCAGGGGGCTAGGATCGGCGAGCAGTACTTC.

The chain uses TRBV4-3 and TRBJ1-4; 7 nucleotides align to TRBD1. This CDR3 contains 17 residues. J was trimmed by 0 bases and V by 1 base; bases with no gene match: 5. CDR1 LGHNA and CDR2 YSLEER come from the germline V gene. CDR3 protein: CASSQAGTAATNEKLFF. CDR3 in DNA: TGCGCCAGCAGCCAAGCAGGGACAGCCGCAACTAATGAAAAACTGTTTTTT.

The rearrangement joins TRBV30 to TRBJ1-2; the D is unclear. The CDR3 loop spans 12 amino acids. CDR1 is GTSNPN, CDR2 SVGIG, per germline (reference sequence). Trimming shortened V by 4 bases and J by 4 bases, and 10 bases separated the two germline ends. CDR3 in amino acids: CAWKEAIYGYTF. The CDR3 bases are TGTGCCTGGAAGGAGGCTATCTATGGCTACACCTTC.

The chain links TRBV6-4 to TRBJ2-1; D remains unclear. Germline V gene data show CDR1 as MRHNA and CDR2 as SNTAGT. The CDR3 runs to 13 residues. Trimming removed 3 bases from V and 4 bases from J, with 7 bases in between. The CDR3 reads CASSEAEYNEQFF. The CDR3 DNA follows: TGTGCCAGCAGTGAGGCCGAATACAATGAGCAGTTCTTC.

By share, this clone counts as medium-sized. The V and J genes are TRBV28 and TRBJ1-2; 7 bases are a match to TRBD1. V was pared by 6 bases and J by 0 bases, with 7 bases of the junction left unmatched. CDR1 is MDHEN and CDR2 is SYDVKM in the germline V gene. The CDR3 contains 15 residues. This CDR3 is CASSHGTAANYGYTF. CDR3 coding DNA: TGTGCCAGCAGCCACGGGACAGCAGCTAACTATGGCTACACCTTC.

V gene TRBV7-6 combines with J gene TRBJ1-2; 8 nucleotides match TRBD1. There are 14 residues in the CDR3. Germline values: CDR1 SGHVS, CDR2 FNYEAQ. The junction had 5 bases not matched to a gene; V was cut back by 4 bases and J by 4 bases. The CDR3 coding sequence is TGTGCCAGCAGCTCTCTGACAGGGGCCTATGGCTACACCTTC. Residues: CASSSLTGAYGYTF. Using reference TRBV7-6 and TRBJ1-2 for the parts outside the CDR3, the full variable domain is GAGVSQSPRYKVTKRGQDVALRCDPISGHVSLYWYRQALGQGPEFLTYFNYEAQQDKSGLPNDRFSAERPEGSISTLTIQRTEQRDSAMYRCASSSLTGAYGYTFGSGTRLTVV.

This CDR3 is CASSQETGYGYTF. DNA of the CDR3: TGCGCCAGCAGCCAAGAGACGGGCTATGGCTACACCTTC. The chain couples TRBV4-3 to TRBJ1-2, with D unresolved. The CDR3 is 13 amino acids. Per germline, CDR1 LGHNA and CDR2 YSLEER. Between the trimmed V and J ends, which lost 0 bases and 4 bases, there was a span of 6 bases.